Following are 28 T cell receptor beta chains from one sample sequenced in a study of post-analysis software for immune sequencing data. The study's findings and limits: Roughly 5 TRBV segments occurring more often in patients than controls included TRBV5-6, TRBV5-1 and TRBV20-1.

Their target antigens are unknown. TCR beta cDNA libraries included unique molecular identifiers. TCRdb re-called the PCR reads with MiXCR, one entry per CDR3 protein. This sample has about 430,000 distinct CDR3 sequences, with approximately 39% found just once. The sample was blood. The receptors come from a girl aged 2 to 9 with multiple sclerosis.

A few counts support this clonotype. The V and J genes are TRBV7-9 and TRBJ2-7; 7 bases are a match to TRBD2. The CDR3 has 17 residues. CDR1 is SEHNR, CDR2 FQNEAQ, per germline (reference sequence). The trim removed 5 bases at V and 0 bases at J, leaving 13 bases unmatched. CDR3 sequence (DNA): TGTGCCAGCAGCCCCTCTGATCTAGCGGCCATCTCCTACGAGCAGTACTTC. Translation: CASSPSDLAAISYEQYF.

The chain couples TRBV12-3 or TRBV12-4 to TRBJ1-1; 7 nucleotides agree with TRBD1. J was trimmed by 12 bases and V by 4 bases; bases with no gene match: 5. The length of the CDR3 is 11 residues. The CDR3 DNA sequence: TGTGCCAGCAGTTCCGGGGACAGTCCTTTCTTT. This sequence encodes CASSSGDSPFF.

The rearrangement links TRBV6-2 or TRBV6-3 to TRBJ1-2; D remains unclear. The germline CDR1 and CDR2 sequences are MNHEY and SVGEGT. Trimming removed 2 bases from V and 2 bases from J, with 6 bases in between. This CDR3 contains 13 residues. The CDR3 spells CASSYILNYGYTF. The CDR3 nucleotides are TGTGCCAGCAGTTACATACTGAACTATGGCTACACCTTC.

This clonotype has only a few counts. This rearrangement joins TRBV18 to TRBJ2-3; D remains ambiguous. V lost 6 bases to trimming and J lost 6 bases, with 10 bases between them. The CDR3 is 12 amino acids. CDR1 and CDR2 (germline): KGHSH, LQKENI. CDR3 nucleotides: TGTGCCAGCTCCTTCCTAGGGGATACGCAGTATTTT. Its translation is CASSFLGDTQYF.

V gene TRBV5-1 combines with J gene TRBJ2-7; D may be TRBD1 (6 bases). The CDR3 has 15 amino acids. Germline CDR1 SGHRS, CDR2 YFSETQ. With 6 bases removed from V and 2 bases from J, the gap between germline ends came to 18 bases. CDR3 DNA sequence: TGCGCCAGCACCTGGGAGACAGGTGGCGCCTACGAGCAGTACTTC. This codes for CASTWETGGAYEQYF.

The chain recombines TRBV5-5 with TRBJ1-2; no firm D call. Germline V gene sequence: CDR1 SGHKS, CDR2 YYEKEE (reference sequence). Deletions cut 10 bases from V and 1 base from J, with 17 bases between. This CDR3 is 14 amino acids long. The CDR3: CAGNDRDHNYGYTF. The CDR3 DNA reads TGTGCCGGCAACGACCGAGACCATAACTATGGCTACACCTTC.

In this sample, this clonotype turned up a few times. The chain joins TRBV2 to TRBJ2-7; D unresolved. The CDR3 loop spans 13 amino acids. V was shortened by 7 bases and J by 2 bases, with 12 bases between the two germline ends. Germline loops: CDR1 SNHLY, CDR2 FYNNEI. The CDR3 DNA reads TGTGCCAGCAACCTAGGACCAACCTACGAGCAGTACTTC. This sequence encodes CASNLGPTYEQYF.

This clonotype was counted only a few times. The chain is built from TRBV6-8 and TRBJ2-5; the D call may be TRBD1 or TRBD2 (5 bases each). This CDR3 is built from 13 residues. V lost 7 bases to trimming and J lost 5 bases, with 14 bases between them. Germline V gene data show CDR1 as MNHGY and CDR2 as SAAAGT. The CDR3: CASKGPRRETQYF. Here the CDR3 DNA reads TGTGCCAGCAAGGGACCTCGCCGGGAGACCCAGTACTTC.

This clonotype was counted once. V and J are TRBV20-1 and TRBJ2-7; weak D call: TRBD1 (6 bases). The CDR3 extends over 13 amino acids. Trimming left V 3 bases short and J 3 bases short, with 12 bases between. The germline gives CDR1 DFQATT, CDR2 SNEGSKA (reference sequence). The CDR3 sequence: CSARRGRLYEQYF. The CDR3 DNA is TGCAGTGCTAGGAGGGGGAGACTCTACGAGCAGTACTTC.

The chain recombines TRBV20-1 with TRBJ2-1, with TRBD2 identical over 15 bases. This CDR3 has 17 residues. Trimming took 6 bases from V and 2 from J; bases not matched to a gene: 8. Per the germline V gene, CDR1 is DFQATT and CDR2 is SNEGSKA (reference sequence). The CDR3 here is CSALGLAGGMAYNEQFF. In nucleotides, the CDR3 is TGCAGTGCACTCGGACTAGCGGGGGGGATGGCCTACAATGAGCAGTTCTTC.

CDR3 amino acids: CASTWGGRALYNEQFF. In DNA, the CDR3 is TGTGCCTCAACGTGGGGGGGCCGGGCCCTCTACAATGAGCAGTTCTTC. The chain carries TRBV7-9 and TRBJ2-1, with D possibly being TRBD2 (7 bases). The CDR3 covers 16 residues. V lost 11 bases, J lost 3 bases, and 23 bases lay in between. Per the germline V gene, CDR1 is SEHNR and CDR2 is FQNEAQ (reference sequence). Using reference TRBV7-9 and TRBJ2-1 for the parts outside the CDR3, the full variable domain is DTGVSQNPRHKITKRGQNVTFRCDPISEHNRLYWYRQTLGQGPEFLTYFQNEAQLEKSRLLSDRFSAERPKGSFSTLEIQRTEQGDSAMYLCASTWGGRALYNEQFFGPGTRLTVL.

This clonotype was counted only a few times. The V gene is TRBV7-3, the J gene TRBJ2-1; 11 bases are a match to TRBD2. CDR1 and CDR2 from the germline V gene are SGHTA and FQGTGA. V trimming: 5 bases; J trimming: 9 bases; junction bases outside the gene matches: 9. This CDR3 contains 15 residues. The CDR3 DNA follows: TGTGCCAGCAGCATTAGCGGGGGGGCCTCATTTGAGCAGTTCTTC. Translating it yields CASSISGGASFEQFF.

The gene calls are TRBV20-1 and TRBJ2-1, with D possibly being TRBD1 (5 bases). The J call may not be correct, given that the DNA end is closer to TRBJ2-7. The germline CDR1 and CDR2 sequences are DFQATT and SNEGSKA (reference sequence). The CDR3 has 16 amino acids. For the CDR3, the DNA is TGCAGTGCTAGAGATAGGCGACAGAGCTCCTACAATGAGCAGTACTTC. Residues: CSARDRRQSSYNEQYF.

This clonotype appeared a few times. This rearrangement joins TRBV10-3 to TRBJ2-1, with 7 bases identical to TRBD2. Germline CDR1 is ENHRY and CDR2 is SYGVKD. The CDR3 runs to 16 residues. Unmatched junction bases numbered 17, after V lost 8 bases and J lost 7 bases. The CDR3 DNA sequence: TGTGCCATCGGGGGGGAAGCGGTGGGATTTGGGAATGAGCAGTTCTTC. This codes for CAIGGEAVGFGNEQFF.

The gene calls are TRBV7-8 and TRBJ2-3, with D uncertain. Germline V lookup: CDR1 SGHVS, CDR2 FQNEAQ. V was trimmed by 1 base and J by 2 bases, leaving 10 bases between them. The CDR3 has 15 amino acids. CDR3 DNA: TGTGCCAGCAGCTTAGACGCAGGTTACACAGATACGCAGTATTTT. Its translation is CASSLDAGYTDTQYF.

The DNA of the CDR3 is TGCAGTGCTCAAGGGGCGGACAGCATCTACAATGAGCAGTACTTC. Translating gives CSAQGADSIYNEQYF. The chain couples TRBV20-1 to TRBJ2-7, with D tentatively TRBD1 (6 bases). The germline gives CDR1 DFQATT, CDR2 SNEGSKA (reference sequence). CDR3 length: 15 amino acids. V dropped 5 bases and J dropped 7 bases, with 24 bases sitting between them.

This clonotype turned up a few times. This rearrangement joins TRBV4-2 to TRBJ1-4, with D hard to call. V dropped 4 bases and J dropped 3 bases, with 3 bases sitting between them. Germline assignment: CDR1 LGHNA and CDR2 YNFKEQ. This CDR3 spans 12 amino acids. This CDR3 is CASSPSNEKLFF. Here the CDR3 DNA reads TGTGCCAGCAGCCCTTCTAATGAAAAACTGTTTTTT.

This clonotype has only a few counts. A much larger clone lies a single base off, so this may be a read error. This chain uses TRBV5-1 with TRBJ2-2, with 9 bases that match TRBD2. The CDR3 is 15 amino acids. The germline V gene encodes CDR1 SGHRS and CDR2 YFSETQ. CDR3 sequence (DNA): TGCGCCAGCACCCTGAGGACTAGCGACACCGGGGAGCGGTTTTTT. Translated, it gives CASTLRTSDTGERFF.

V is TRBV12-3 or TRBV12-4 and J is TRBJ1-6, with TRBD1 matching over 7 bases. The junction had 5 bases not matched to a gene; V was cut back by 6 bases and J by 6 bases. The CDR3 is made up of 14 amino acids. The CDR3 protein is CASRPDRFNSPLHF. The CDR3 DNA reads as TGTGCCAGCAGACCGGACAGGTTTAATTCACCCCTCCACTTT.

This clonotype was seen more than once but under ten times. CDR3 coding DNA: TGTGCCAGCAGTGACTCGGTGGGCCCCAATGAAAAACTGTTTTTT. Residues: CASSDSVGPNEKLFF. The genes are TRBV6-4 and TRBJ1-4; D unclear. The CDR3 loop spans 15 amino acids. Trimming left V 0 bases short and J 5 bases short, with 10 bases between. Germline loops: CDR1 MRHNA, CDR2 SNTAGT.

This clonotype was detected a few times. This rearrangement joins TRBV12-5 to TRBJ2-5; D call uncertain. With 5 bases removed from V and 4 bases from J, the gap between germline ends came to 5 bases. Germline V gene sequence: CDR1 LGHNT, CDR2 FRNRAP. This CDR3 spans 11 amino acids. CDR3 loop: CASGIGETQYF. DNA for the CDR3: TGTGCTAGTGGTATTGGAGAGACCCAGTACTTC.

The CDR3 coding sequence is TGCGCCAGCAGCTTGCATGGACTAGCGGAGAACAATGAGCAGTTCTTC. It encodes CASSLHGLAENNEQFF. V and J are TRBV5-1 and TRBJ2-1, with 10 bases fitting TRBD2. Germline V CDR1 and CDR2: SGHRS, YFSETQ. This CDR3 spans 16 amino acids. The ends lost 1 base at V and 5 bases at J; junction bases unmatched: 6.

In its sample, this clonotype was seen a few times. The gene calls are TRBV6-2 or TRBV6-3 and TRBJ2-7, with 13 nucleotides matching TRBD2. V was clipped by 4 bases and J by 5 bases; unmatched bases: 5. Germline V gives CDR1 MNHEY, CDR2 SVGEGT. This CDR3 contains 15 residues. The CDR3 sequence is CASSSAGLAGNEQYF. As DNA, the CDR3 is TGTGCCAGCAGTTCCGCGGGACTAGCGGGAAACGAGCAGTACTTC.

V gene TRBV7-8 combines with J gene TRBJ1-6; D is unclear. V lost 0 bases to trimming and J lost 11 bases, with 11 bases between them. Germline V gene sequence: CDR1 SGHVS, CDR2 FQNEAQ. The CDR3 loop spans 14 amino acids. The CDR3 bases are TGTGCCAGCAGCTTAGCACGCACCCACCCACCCCTCCACTTT. Translated, it gives CASSLARTHPPLHF.

The chain carries TRBV5-1 and TRBJ2-7; D is tentatively TRBD1 or TRBD2 (6 bases each). Per germline, CDR1 SGHRS and CDR2 YFSETQ. The CDR3 spans 14 residues. Trimming pared 4 bases from V and 5 bases from J, leaving 16 bases between. CDR3 in DNA: TGCGCCAGCAGCGGCGGGACACTTGTCGACGAGCAGTACTTC. This encodes CASSGGTLVDEQYF.

This clonotype has more than one count but fewer than ten. The chain links TRBV4-3 to TRBJ2-7; 7 bases line up with TRBD1. V shed 1 base, J shed 9 bases, and the junction held 12 bases outside the gene matches. Germline V gene data show CDR1 as LGHNA and CDR2 as YSLEER. The CDR3 loop spans 15 amino acids. This chain's CDR3 is CASSQVWDSSTRQYF. CDR3 DNA: TGCGCCAGCAGCCAAGTGTGGGACAGTTCAACTCGGCAGTACTTC.

The rearrangement uses TRBV5-1 and TRBJ1-1; no firm D call. CDR1 is SGHRS, CDR2 YFSETQ, per germline. CDR3 size: 14 residues. The V end was cut by 4 bases, the J end by 0 bases, with 10 bases between. CDR3 sequence reads: CASSHRTVNTEAFF. In DNA form, the CDR3 reads TGCGCCAGCAGCCATCGGACGGTGAACACTGAAGCTTTCTTT.

In its sample, this clonotype was seen a few times. In DNA form, the CDR3 reads TGTGCCATCAGGCAGGACCCGAGACGGACCCAGTACTTC. Residues: CAIRQDPRRTQYF. The V gene is TRBV10-3, the J gene TRBJ2-5, with unresolved D. CDR1 and CDR2 (germline): ENHRY, SYGVKD. CDR3 length: 13 amino acids. The V gene lost 6 bases and the J gene lost 7 bases, with 15 bases spanning the gap.